Listed below are T cell receptor beta chains from one sample, sequenced in a study of cytomegalovirus exposure and HLA in healthy donors. TCRdb's copy holds only in-frame clones and misses some; the assay was immunoSEQ multiplex PCR. The table includes around 110,000 clones, 75% to 85% detected once. The sample was PBMCs. The receptors stem from a man aged 25-40 years in good health and CMV-seropositive. CDR3s include the opening cysteine and the closing phenylalanine or tryptophan. Fields, in order: D gene, clone size, V gene, J gene, CDR3 protein, CDR3 DNA. A D gene is named only where the DNA matches it firmly. The size entry is marked missing in some rows and otherwise reads once, few, many or a size class.

TRBD1,NA,TRBV11-3,TRBJ2-7,CASSPQGATYEQYF,TGTGCCAGCAGCCCTCAGGGGGCCACCTACGAGCAGTACTTC
NA,NA,TRBV18,TRBJ1-2,CASSPPGLYGYTF,TGTGCCAGCTCACCCCCAGGGCTCTATGGCTACACCTTC
NA,NA,TRBV15,TRBJ1-1,CATSRPSGVRGYTEAFF,TGTGCCACCAGCAGACCTTCGGGGGTCCGGGGGTACACTGAAGCTTTCTTT
NA,NA,TRBV5-5,TRBJ2-3,CASSTGWTDTQYF,TGTGCCAGCAGCACGGGGTGGACAGATACGCAGTATTTT
TRBD1,NA,TRBV11-2,TRBJ1-1,CASSLGGLGGSEAFF,TGTGCCAGCAGCTTAGGAGGCCTAGGGGGCTCTGAAGCTTTCTTT
NA,once,TRBV7-8,TRBJ1-2,CASSLVRTDFYGYTF,TGTGCCAGCAGCTTAGTTAGGACAGATTTCTATGGCTACACCTTC
NA,NA,TRBV9,TRBJ2-2,CASSVDPRGELFF,TGTGCCAGCAGCGTAGATCCTAGGGGGGAGCTGTTTTTT
TRBD2,NA,TRBV7-9,TRBJ2-5,CSSREAGTSGEKTQYF,TGTTCCAGCAGGGAGGCCGGGACTAGCGGGGAAAAGACCCAGTACTTC
NA,few,TRBV7-9,TRBJ2-7,CASSFPTGESSYEQYF,TGTGCCAGCAGCTTCCCGACAGGAGAGAGCTCCTACGAGCAGTACTTC
TRBD2,NA,TRBV12-5,TRBJ2-1,CASGFFQRGDDEQFF,TGTGCTAGTGGTTTTTTCCAGCGGGGGGATGATGAGCAGTTCTTC
NA,NA,TRBV4-2,TRBJ2-3,CASSRQFTDTQYF,TGTGCCAGCAGTCGACAGTTCACAGATACGCAGTATTTT
TRBD1,NA,TRBV7-9,TRBJ1-2,CASSFLRQGVRRDYGYTF,TGTGCCAGCAGCTTCTTGAGACAGGGGGTTCGAAGGGACTATGGCTACACCTTC
TRBD1,NA,TRBV7-3,TRBJ2-3,CASSFVRDREQYF,TGTGCCAGCAGCTTCGTCCGGGACAGGGAGCAGTATTTT
NA,few,TRBV7-9,TRBJ2-7,CASSWSGEQYF,TGTGCCAGCAGCTGGTCGGGAGAGCAGTACTTC
NA,NA,TRBV9,TRBJ2-7,CASSSQDYEQYF,TGTGCCAGCAGCTCTCAGGACTACGAGCAGTACTTC
NA,NA,TRBV7-9,TRBJ1-2,CASSLGAAGAGNGYTF,TGTGCCAGCAGCTTAGGAGCAGCGGGGGCGGGTAATGGCTACACCTTC
NA,few,TRBV27,TRBJ2-3,CASSYRGSTDTQYF,TGTGCCAGCAGTTACCGGGGTAGCACAGATACGCAGTATTTT
TRBD2,NA,TRBV27,TRBJ2-1,CASSFRILAGEFNEQFF,TGTGCCAGCAGTTTCAGAATACTAGCGGGCGAGTTCAATGAGCAGTTCTTC
NA,NA,TRBV6-4,TRBJ2-6,CASRPRVGAPHSGANGLTF,TGTGCCAGCAGACCCCGGGTGGGGGCTCCTCACTCTGGGGCCAACGGCCTGACTTTC
TRBD2,NA,TRBV5-5,TRBJ2-5,CASSFLAREQYF,TGTGCCAGCAGCTTCCTAGCGCGGGAGCAGTACTTC